This TCR beta chain was captured by sequencing in a study of blood T cell repertoires in COVID-19. Produced via immunoSEQ multiplex PCR; TCRdb's table is partial and in-frame only. Among about 250,000 clones listed, 82% were seen once. The ends lost 0 bases at V and 4 bases at J; junction bases unmatched: 5. Looked up from germline, CDR1 is SGHRS and CDR2 is YFSETQ. This CDR3 comprises 15 residues. This clone was observed a handful of times. The chain employs TRBV5-1 and TRBJ2-3, with 7 bases fitting TRBD2. Specimen: peripheral blood. The sequence came from a woman aged 80 or over with active or convalescent COVID-19. The CDR3 here is CASSLGGSTADTQYF. Written as DNA, the CDR3 is TGCGCCAGCAGCTTGGGCGGGAGTACCGCAGATACGCAGTATTTT.